A selection of T cell receptor beta chains follows, all from one sample in a study of T cell repertoires in ileal Crohn's disease. Sequencing was performed with immunoSEQ multiplex PCR; in TCRdb, only in-frame clones are kept and a portion is missing. Here the sample spans around 15,000 clones, about 92% being singletons. Sequencing input: ileal tissue. The receptors were gathered from an adult with Crohn's disease. Both conserved end residues are part of each CDR3. Fields, in order: CDR3 DNA, CDR3 protein, D gene, V gene, clone size, J gene. A D gene is named only where the DNA matches it firmly. Clone size is not always given. Where it is, it says once, few, many or a class for expanded clones.

CDR3 DNA: TGTGCCAGTAGGACAACCACAGGCTCTGGGGCCAACGTCCTGACTTTC
CDR3 protein: CASRTTTGSGANVLTF
D gene: .
V gene: TRBV19
clone size: .
J gene: TRBJ2-6

CDR3 DNA: TGCGCCAGCAGCCGGAACGGGGGGACTAATGAAAAACTGTTTTTT
CDR3 protein: CASSRNGGTNEKLFF
D gene: .
V gene: TRBV5-1
clone size: .
J gene: TRBJ1-4

CDR3 DNA: TGTGCCAGCAGCTTGGTCACCGGGACAGGGGAAATTGGCTACACCTTC
CDR3 protein: CASSLVTGTGEIGYTF
D gene: TRBD1
V gene: TRBV5-8
clone size: .
J gene: TRBJ1-2

CDR3 DNA: TGTGCCAGCAGCTTAGTCGGCAGGGATTATAATTCACCCCTCCACTTT
CDR3 protein: CASSLVGRDYNSPLHF
D gene: .
V gene: TRBV7-2
clone size: .
J gene: TRBJ1-6

CDR3 DNA: TGCGCCAGCAGTTTTATGTCTTCAGGGGGGCCCCATGGCTACACCTTC
CDR3 protein: CASSFMSSGGPHGYTF
D gene: TRBD1
V gene: TRBV10-2
clone size: .
J gene: TRBJ1-2

CDR3 DNA: TGTGCCAGCAGCTTTGGAGGGGACAGGCACACTGAAGCTTTCTTT
CDR3 protein: CASSFGGDRHTEAFF
D gene: TRBD1
V gene: TRBV5-4
clone size: once
J gene: TRBJ1-1

CDR3 DNA: TGTGCCAGTAGTAACGGGGGGCGCACCGGGGAGCTGTTTTTT
CDR3 protein: CASSNGGRTGELFF
D gene: .
V gene: TRBV19
clone size: .
J gene: TRBJ2-2

CDR3 DNA: TGTGCCAGCAGTCCCCCGGGACACCGGCCCTATGGCTACACCTTC
CDR3 protein: CASSPPGHRPYGYTF
D gene: .
V gene: TRBV28
clone size: .
J gene: TRBJ1-2

CDR3 DNA: TGTGCCAGCAGCGATGGGGTACAGGGGCTAGGCTATGGCTACACCTTC
CDR3 protein: CASSDGVQGLGYGYTF
D gene: TRBD1
V gene: TRBV5-4
clone size: .
J gene: TRBJ1-2

CDR3 DNA: TGTGCCAGCAGTGCGCCGGGGCCCGAGCAGTACTTC
CDR3 protein: CASSAPGPEQYF
D gene: .
V gene: TRBV2
clone size: .
J gene: TRBJ2-7

CDR3 DNA: TGTGCCAGCAGCTCCCGATCGACTAGCGGGGGGGCACGGGAGACCCAGTACTTC
CDR3 protein: CASSSRSTSGGARETQYF
D gene: TRBD2
V gene: TRBV11-1
clone size: .
J gene: TRBJ2-5

CDR3 DNA: TGCGCCAGCACTCCGACAGAGTCCTACGAGCAGTACTTC
CDR3 protein: CASTPTESYEQYF
D gene: .
V gene: TRBV5-1
clone size: .
J gene: TRBJ2-7

CDR3 DNA: TGCGCCAGCAGCTTGGGGACACCCACAGATACGCAGTATTTT
CDR3 protein: CASSLGTPTDTQYF
D gene: .
V gene: TRBV5-1
clone size: .
J gene: TRBJ2-3

CDR3 DNA: TGTGCCAGCAGCGAAGGGGGGTCCCTCTACGAGCAGTACTTC
CDR3 protein: CASSEGGSLYEQYF
D gene: .
V gene: TRBV2
clone size: .
J gene: TRBJ2-7

CDR3 DNA: TGTGCCAGCAGCTTAGGTGATCTTAATTCACCCCTCCACTTT
CDR3 protein: CASSLGDLNSPLHF
D gene: .
V gene: TRBV11-2
clone size: .
J gene: TRBJ1-6